This T cell receptor (beta chain) was identified in a study of cytotoxic CD8 clonotypes in ibrutinib-treated CLL. Study context: Researchers reported about 10 relapsed/refractory and about 15 treatment-naive patients, 17 of them IGHV unmutated.

Trimming took 4 bases from V and 5 from J, leaving 13 bases between them. The CDR3 loop spans 13 amino acids. Germline CDR1 and CDR2: SGHRS and YFSETQ. Produced via immunoSEQ multiplex PCR; TCRdb's table is partial and in-frame only. The sample has 130,000 or so clones; around 84% are singletons. The chain employs TRBV5-1 and TRBJ2-7; weak D call: TRBD2 (6 bases). The clonotype comes from a human donor with chronic lymphocytic leukemia. Specimen: PBMCs, collected after 24 months of ibrutinib treatment. CDR3 region: CASSARPGDEQYF. For the CDR3, the DNA is TGCGCCAGCAGCGCGCGCCCGGGGGACGAGCAGTACTTC.